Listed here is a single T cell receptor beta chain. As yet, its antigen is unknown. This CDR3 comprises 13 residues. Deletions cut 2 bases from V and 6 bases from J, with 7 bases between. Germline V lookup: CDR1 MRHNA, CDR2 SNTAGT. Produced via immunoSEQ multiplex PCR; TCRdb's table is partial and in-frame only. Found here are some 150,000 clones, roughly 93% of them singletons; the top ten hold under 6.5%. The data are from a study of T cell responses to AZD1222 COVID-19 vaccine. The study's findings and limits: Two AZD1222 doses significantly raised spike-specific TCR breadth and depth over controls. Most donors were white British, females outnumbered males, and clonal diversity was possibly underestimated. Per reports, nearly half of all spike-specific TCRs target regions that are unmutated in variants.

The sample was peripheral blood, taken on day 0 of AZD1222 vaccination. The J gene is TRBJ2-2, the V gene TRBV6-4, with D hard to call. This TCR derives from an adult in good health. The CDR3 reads CASSDRDPGELFF. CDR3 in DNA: TGTGCCAGCAGTGACAGGGATCCCGGGGAGCTGTTTTTT.